This T cell receptor (beta chain) was documented in a study of blood T cell repertoires in COVID-19. Study at large: Sites in the United States, Italy and Spain provided acute and convalescent COVID-19 samples.

V shed 0 bases and J 4 bases; nucleotides not matched to a gene: 4. This CDR3 region has 16 residues. The V gene's germline CDR1 is MGHRA and CDR2 YSYEKL. TCRdb's copy holds only in-frame clones and misses some; the assay was immunoSEQ multiplex PCR. This table holds a few hundred thousand clones, 85% found once. Followed longitudinally, the Seattle patients had been enrolled during active infection. This receptor was identified in a woman in her 70s with COVID-19, enrolled during active disease. The V and J genes are TRBV4-1 and TRBJ2-1, with 9 bases aligning to TRBD2. The sequenced sample consisted of peripheral blood. CDR3 sequence: CASSQESGGTYNEQFF. The CDR3 region has the DNA TGCGCCAGCAGCCAAGAGAGCGGGGGGACGTACAATGAGCAGTTCTTC.